The 9 T cell receptor beta chains listed next were all sequenced from one sample in a study of blood T cells in healthy people across ages. Through a sample-barcoded 5' primer and a J-beta primer mix, a second PCR was run for roughly 6 to 11 cycles. TCRdb passed the 5' RACE reads through MiXCR, listing each CDR3 protein once. This repertoire shows more than 900,000 distinct CDR3 sequences, about 25% found once; its top ten account for around 0.75%. These data also featured in a second study, about T cells of mothers and their children.

The sequenced sample consisted of blood. These receptors all stem from a girl under 10 years old in good health.

The J gene is TRBJ1-4, the V gene TRBV5-1, with TRBD1 identical over 7 bases. J lost 6 bases, V lost 0 bases, and 8 bases had no gene match. Germline CDR1 and CDR2: SGHRS and YFSETQ. The CDR3 runs 16 residues. The CDR3 is CASSLGLTGWDEKLFF. The CDR3 nucleotides read TGCGCCAGCAGCTTGGGACTGACAGGGTGGGATGAAAAACTGTTTTTT.

Comments on this clonotype: Given the absence of the conserved phenylalanine or tryptophan at the CDR3 end, a read error is likely. The chain is built from TRBV5-1 and TRBJ2-3; possibly TRBD1 for D (6 bases). The V end lost 0 bases, the J end lost 2 bases, and 13 bases lay between the germline ends. The CDR3 is made up of 16 amino acids. CDR1 is SGHRS, CDR2 YFSETQ, per germline. CDR3 in amino acids: CASSLGQGIHTDTQYL. Here the CDR3 DNA reads TGCGCCAGCAGCTTGGGGCAGGGGATACACACAGATACGCAGTATCTT.

CDR3 nucleotides: TGTGCCAGCAGTTGGGCCAGGACAGTCAGTTCACCCCTCCACTTT. Encoded protein: CASSWARTVSSPLHF. The chain employs TRBV28 and TRBJ1-6; maybe TRBD1 (6 bases). CDR3 length: 15 residues. V lost 4 bases and J lost 9, with 16 bases in between. Germline V gene data show CDR1 as MDHEN and CDR2 as SYDVKM. The full variable domain, its missing parts supplied by reference TRBV28 and TRBJ1-6, is DVKVTQSSRYLVKRTGEKVFLECVQDMDHENMFWYRQDPGLGLRLIYFSYDVKMKEKGDIPEGYSVSREKKERFSLILESASTNQTSMYLCASSWARTVSSPLHFGNGTRLTVT.

The chain combines TRBV6-5 with TRBJ1-1; no definite D call. The germline gives CDR1 MNHEY, CDR2 SVGAGI. Trimming pared 6 bases from V and 1 base from J, leaving 12 bases between. The length of the CDR3 is 14 residues. CDR3 amino acids: CASSPADRNTEAFF. CDR3 bases: TGTGCCAGCAGCCCGGCAGATCGGAACACTGAAGCTTTCTTT.

This clonotype has a handful of counts. This chain links TRBV29-1 with TRBJ1-1, with 9 bases matching TRBD1. Germline lookup yields CDR1 SQVTM and CDR2 ANQGSEA. The J segment lost 7 bases and the V segment lost 4 bases, leaving 7 bases of the junction unmatched. The length of the CDR3 is 13 residues. The CDR3 DNA is TGCAGCGTTGGGGACAGGGCGAAAAGTGAAGCTTTCTTT. As protein: CSVGDRAKSEAFF.

This clonotype was picked up a small number of times. The V gene is TRBV12-3 or TRBV12-4, the J gene TRBJ2-1; unclear D gene. With 8 bases removed from V and 8 bases from J, the gap between germline ends came to 10 bases. The CDR3 is made up of 11 amino acids. The CDR3 coding sequence is TGTGCCAGCGGAAGGGCAGATGAGCAGTTCTTC. Translated: CASGRADEQFF.

In its sample, this clonotype was seen a few times. V gene TRBV10-3 combines with J gene TRBJ2-1; D not resolved. Germline CDR1 and CDR2: ENHRY and SYGVKD. V gave up 2 bases and J gave up 0 bases, with 11 bases separating them. The CDR3 is 16 amino acids. The CDR3 nucleotides read TGTGCCATCAGTGAGCCAACGATGAGCTCCTACAATGAGCAGTTCTTC. Amino acids: CAISEPTMSSYNEQFF.

The V call is TRBV5-5, the J call TRBJ2-5, with TRBD2 matching over 15 bases. The CDR3 sequence is 16 residues long. V lost 5 bases to trimming and J lost 5 bases; unmatched junction nucleotides: 7. CDR1 and CDR2 (germline): SGHKS, YYEKEE (reference sequence). This CDR3 reads CASSDGLAGGLETQYF. CDR3 DNA: TGTGCCAGCAGTGACGGACTAGCGGGGGGGTTGGAGACCCAGTACTTC.

This clonotype was detected a few times. V gene TRBV6-5 combines with J gene TRBJ1-3; D is undetermined. CDR1 is MNHEY, CDR2 SVGAGI, per germline. The V end lost 6 bases, the J end lost 0 bases, and 6 bases lay between the germline ends. The CDR3 extends over 13 amino acids. DNA of the CDR3: TGTGCCAGCAGGAGAATCTCTGGAAACACCATATATTTT. Encoded protein: CASRRISGNTIYF.